This T cell receptor (beta chain) comes out of a study of T cells after yellow fever vaccination. The study, taken as a whole, reports: It was a weaker secondary response, yet one that peaked faster, at day 5 versus 15. Post-booster reappearance was seen for most primary-vaccination clones (roughly 96% CD4, around 89% CD8).

This clonotype was counted ten times or more. Synthesis of TCR cDNA relied on 5'RACE template switching, which attached a universal primer site and UMIs. TCRdb reprocessed the 5' RACE reads with MiXCR, giving one entry per CDR3 protein. The data hold tens of thousands of distinct CDR3 sequences, with about 3.2% observed a single time. Germline assignment: CDR1 GTSNPN and CDR2 SVGIG (reference sequence). The CDR3 covers 11 residues. V lost 0 bases to trimming and J lost 5 bases, with 4 bases between them. The rearrangement links TRBV30 to TRBJ2-5; D unresolved. This sequence was found in a man aged 18 to 35 who received the YFV17D yellow fever vaccine. Sequencing used PBMCs, either bulk or a sorted T-cell subset (CD4+, CD8+, memory, or dextramer-sorted; not recorded which), obtained approximately 47 days after the first yellow fever vaccination. The CDR3 DNA reads TGTGCCTGGAGTGTACCGGAGACCCAGTACTTC. Residues: CAWSVPETQYF.